The entry that follows covers one T cell receptor beta chain sequence. This sample was taken from a study of control samples from healthy donors and cancer patients. CDR3 length equals 18 residues. Looked up from germline, CDR1 is WSHSY and CDR2 is SAAADI. V lost 4 bases to trimming and J lost 2 bases; unmatched junction nucleotides: 7. TCRdb's copy holds only in-frame clones and misses some; the assay was immunoSEQ multiplex PCR. The data show roughly 160,000 clones, about 95% seen once. V gene TRBV10-2 combines with J gene TRBJ2-3, with TRBD2 matching over 15 bases. This TCR was recovered from a man in his 60s with colorectal cancer. Sequenced material: PBMCs. Here the CDR3 DNA reads TGCGCCAGCAGTGGGGGACTAGCGGGGGGCTTGGACACAGATACGCAGTATTTT. Its translation: CASSGGLAGGLDTDTQYF.